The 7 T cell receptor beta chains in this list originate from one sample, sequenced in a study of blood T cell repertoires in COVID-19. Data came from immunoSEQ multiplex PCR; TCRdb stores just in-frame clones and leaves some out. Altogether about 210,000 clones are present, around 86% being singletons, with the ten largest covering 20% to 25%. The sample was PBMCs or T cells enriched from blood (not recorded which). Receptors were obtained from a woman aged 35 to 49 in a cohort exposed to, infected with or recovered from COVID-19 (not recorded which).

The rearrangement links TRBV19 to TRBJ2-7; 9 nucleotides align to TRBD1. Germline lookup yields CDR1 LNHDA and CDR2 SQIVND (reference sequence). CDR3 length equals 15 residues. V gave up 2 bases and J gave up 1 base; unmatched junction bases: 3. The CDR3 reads CASSIWTGESYEQYF. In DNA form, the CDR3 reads TGTGCCAGTAGTATATGGACAGGGGAATCCTACGAGCAGTACTTC.

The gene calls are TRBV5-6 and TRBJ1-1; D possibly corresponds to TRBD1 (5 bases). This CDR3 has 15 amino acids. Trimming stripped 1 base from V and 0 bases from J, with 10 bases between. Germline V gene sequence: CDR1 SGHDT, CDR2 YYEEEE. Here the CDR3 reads CASSLNRRLNTEAFF. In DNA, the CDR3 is TGTGCCAGCAGCTTGAACAGGAGATTGAACACTGAAGCTTTCTTT.

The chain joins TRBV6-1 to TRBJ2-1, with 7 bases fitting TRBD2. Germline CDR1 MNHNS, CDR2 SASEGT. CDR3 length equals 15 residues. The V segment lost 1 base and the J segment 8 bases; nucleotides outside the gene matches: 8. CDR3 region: CASSEVGGDVYEQFF. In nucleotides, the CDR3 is TGTGCCAGCAGTGAAGTGGGGGGGGATGTATATGAGCAGTTCTTC.

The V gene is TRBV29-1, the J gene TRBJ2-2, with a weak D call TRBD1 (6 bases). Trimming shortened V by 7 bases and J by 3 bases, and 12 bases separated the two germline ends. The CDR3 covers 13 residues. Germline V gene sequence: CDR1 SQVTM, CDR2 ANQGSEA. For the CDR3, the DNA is TGCAGCGGTAGTAGGACAGACACCGGGGAGCTGTTTTTT. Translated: CSGSRTDTGELFF.

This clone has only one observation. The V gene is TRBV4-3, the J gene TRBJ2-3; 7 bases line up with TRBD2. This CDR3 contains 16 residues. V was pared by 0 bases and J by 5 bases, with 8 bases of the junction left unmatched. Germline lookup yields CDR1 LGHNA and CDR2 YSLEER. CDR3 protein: CASSQDRAGAGDTQYF. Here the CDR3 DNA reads TGCGCCAGCAGCCAAGATCGGGCGGGAGCGGGAGATACGCAGTATTTT.

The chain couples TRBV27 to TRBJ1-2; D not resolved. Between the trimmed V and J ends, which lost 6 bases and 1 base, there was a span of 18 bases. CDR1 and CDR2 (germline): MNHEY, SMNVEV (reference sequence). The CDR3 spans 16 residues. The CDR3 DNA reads TGTGCCAGCAGCTCCCTTGGCAGAACAAATAACTATGGCTACACCTTC. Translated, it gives CASSSLGRTNNYGYTF.

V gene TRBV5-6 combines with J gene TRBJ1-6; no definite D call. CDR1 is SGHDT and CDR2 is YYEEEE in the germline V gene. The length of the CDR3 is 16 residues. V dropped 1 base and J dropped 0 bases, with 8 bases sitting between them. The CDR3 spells CASSLSASSYNSPLHF. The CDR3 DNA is TGTGCCAGCAGCTTGAGTGCCAGCTCCTATAATTCACCCCTCCACTTT. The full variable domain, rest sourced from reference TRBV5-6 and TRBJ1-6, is DAGVTQSPTHLIKTRGQQVTLRCSPKSGHDTVSWYQQALGQGPQFIFQYYEEEERQRGNFPDRFSGHQFPNYSSELNVNALLLGDSALYLCASSLSASSYNSPLHFGNGTRLTVT.